A single sample is the source of the 26 T cell receptor beta chains below, sequenced in a study of shared clonotypes between healthy human individuals. Generated by immunoSEQ multiplex PCR, the TCRdb table keeps only in-frame clones and is missing some. The table includes approximately 480,000 clones, roughly 79% detected once. The sequencing input was PBMCs. The source is a woman aged 40-49 years in good health. Some clones in this sample may be carry-over from other donors' samples.

The sample holds one count of this clone. This chain uses TRBV9 with TRBJ2-5, with D uncertain. Germline V gene lookup returns CDR1 SGDLS and CDR2 YYNGEE. CDR3 size: 15 residues. V was pared by 7 bases and J by 2 bases, with 18 bases between. This CDR3 is CASSPLGDMQETQYF. CDR3 nucleotides: TGTGCCAGCTCCCCCCTCGGAGATATGCAAGAGACCCAGTACTTC. The whole variable domain, filled in from reference TRBV9 and TRBJ2-5, reads DSGVTQTPKHLITATGQRVTLRCSPRSGDLSVYWYQQSLDQGLQFLIQYYNGEERAKGNILERFSAQQFPDLHSELNLSSLELGDSALYFCASSPLGDMQETQYFGPGTRLLVL.

This clone was seen once. V gene TRBV27 combines with J gene TRBJ1-2, with a possible D match to TRBD1 (5 bases). Trimming cost V 4 bases and J 4 bases, with 16 bases left between them. The CDR3 sequence is 15 residues long. CDR1 MNHEY and CDR2 SMNVEV come from the germline V gene (reference sequence). CDR3 nucleotide sequence: TGTGCCAGCAGTTCCCCGATGGGGGGATCCTATGGCTACACCTTC. Translation gives CASSSPMGGSYGYTF.

This clone was observed a few times. CDR3 bases: TGTGCCAGCAGCCGACAGATCTATGAAAAACTGTTTTTT. This encodes CASSRQIYEKLFF. The chain carries TRBV11-2 and TRBJ1-4; perhaps TRBD1 as D (5 bases). Germline CDR1 is SGHAT and CDR2 is FQNNGV. The CDR3 loop spans 13 amino acids. Trimming shortened V by 5 bases and J by 6 bases, and 10 bases separated the two germline ends.

The chain carries TRBV27 and TRBJ1-1; D is unclear. Germline CDR1 MNHEY, CDR2 SMNVEV (reference sequence). V was shortened by 3 bases and J by 3 bases, with 23 bases between the two germline ends. CDR3 size: 18 residues. CDR3 sequence: CASSFSVRELYMDTEAFF. CDR3 coding DNA: TGTGCCAGCAGTTTCAGTGTGCGGGAGTTGTACATGGACACTGAAGCTTTCTTT.

This clone was detected only once. This sequence joins TRBV28 and TRBJ1-4, with TRBD1 matching over 7 bases. Germline CDR1 MDHEN, CDR2 SYDVKM. This CDR3 comprises 16 residues. The junction had 12 bases not matched to a gene; V was cut back by 3 bases and J by 8 bases. The CDR3 reads CASSFPGTGVREKLFF. In nucleotides, the CDR3 is TGTGCCAGCAGTTTCCCCGGAACAGGGGTGAGGGAAAAACTGTTTTTT.

J is TRBJ1-1 and V is TRBV27, with D perhaps TRBD1 (5 bases). Trimming stripped 5 bases from V and 1 base from J, with 11 bases between. Germline values: CDR1 MNHEY, CDR2 SMNVEV (reference sequence). The CDR3 sequence is 14 residues long. Here the CDR3 reads CASSINGGNTEAFF. CDR3 bases: TGTGCCAGCAGTATTAACGGGGGGAACACTGAAGCTTTCTTT.

Turning to this clone: Germline and junction disagree at one end, which may indicate a read error. The V and J genes are TRBV7-7 and TRBJ2-1; 10 nucleotides agree with TRBD2. The CDR3 covers 15 residues. From germline, CDR1 is SSHAT and CDR2 FNYEAQ (reference sequence). In nucleotides, the CDR3 is TGTGCTAGCAGCCTCGCTAGCGGGGGCTACAATGAGCAGTTCTTC. Translating gives CASSLASGGYNEQFF.

The V and J genes are TRBV6-6 and TRBJ1-5; TRBD1 is a possible D gene (6 bases). V lost 6 bases and J lost 4, with 10 bases in between. This CDR3 has 13 amino acids. Per the germline V gene, CDR1 is MNHNY and CDR2 is SVGAGI (reference sequence). This CDR3 reads CASSRTDNQPQHF. Written as DNA, the CDR3 is TGTGCCAGCAGCCGGACAGATAATCAGCCCCAGCATTTT.

This clone has a handful of counts. The rearrangement joins TRBV30 to TRBJ1-4; 9 bases are a match to TRBD1. Germline values: CDR1 GTSNPN, CDR2 SVGIG (reference sequence). The length of the CDR3 is 14 residues. After removal of 1 base from V and 9 bases from J, the junction contained 6 bases not matched to a gene. The CDR3 DNA sequence: TGTGCCTGGAGTGCGGGACAGGGACGCCAAAAACTGTTTTTT. It yields the protein CAWSAGQGRQKLFF.

The rearrangement uses TRBV19 and TRBJ2-3, with D tentatively TRBD2 (5 bases). The CDR3 sequence is 12 residues long. Trimming stripped 5 bases from V and 3 bases from J, with 6 bases between. Per the germline V gene, CDR1 is LNHDA and CDR2 is SQIVND (reference sequence). CDR3 region: CASSEGTDTQYF. The DNA for the CDR3 is TGTGCCAGTAGTGAGGGAACAGATACGCAGTATTTT.

V is TRBV19 and J is TRBJ2-2, with a possible D match to TRBD1 (5 bases). The CDR3 extends over 15 amino acids. The V gene's germline CDR1 is LNHDA and CDR2 SQIVND (reference sequence). V lost 5 bases and J 2 bases, leaving 12 bases between the germline ends. The CDR3 region is CASSPVDRNTGELFF. The CDR3 nucleotides read TGTGCCAGTAGTCCGGTAGACAGAAACACCGGGGAGCTGTTTTTT.

The J gene is TRBJ2-7, the V gene TRBV7-9; 8 nucleotides match TRBD2. Germline CDR1 reads SEHNR; CDR2 reads FQNEAQ (reference sequence). With 4 bases clipped from V and 0 bases from J, the junction kept 5 bases outside the gene matches. The CDR3 spans 15 residues. The CDR3 is CASSSVAGSSYEQYF. CDR3 nucleotides: TGTGCCAGCAGCTCGGTAGCGGGAAGCTCCTACGAGCAGTACTTC.

CDR3: CASSRQDSNQPQHF. The CDR3 DNA reads TGTGCCAGCAGTCGACAGGATAGCAATCAGCCCCAGCATTTT. The J gene is TRBJ1-5, the V gene TRBV2, with a weak D call TRBD1 (6 bases). CDR3 length: 14 residues. V dropped 5 bases and J dropped 0 bases, with 8 bases sitting between them. The V gene's germline CDR1 is SNHLY and CDR2 FYNNEI.

The table lists this clone with many counts. This chain connects TRBV2 to TRBJ1-5; the match to TRBD1 covers 8 bases. V was clipped by 3 bases and J by 6 bases; unmatched bases: 10. This CDR3 is 16 amino acids long. Germline CDR1 SNHLY, CDR2 FYNNEI. CDR3 protein: CASSDDGQGVSQPQHF. In nucleotides, the CDR3 is TGTGCCAGCAGTGACGATGGACAGGGAGTCAGTCAGCCCCAGCATTTT.

This rearrangement joins TRBV2 to TRBJ2-2; maybe TRBD2 (6 bases). Trimming took 4 bases from V and 4 from J, leaving 10 bases between them. The germline CDR1 and CDR2 sequences are SNHLY and FYNNEI. There are 14 residues in the CDR3. The CDR3, as DNA: TGTGCCAGCAGTGGCCAGGGAGGCACCGGGGAGCTGTTTTTT. This codes for CASSGQGGTGELFF. The full variable domain, rest sourced from reference TRBV2 and TRBJ2-2, is EPEVTQTPSHQVTQMGQEVILRCVPISNHLYFYWYRQILGQKVEFLVSFYNNEISEKSEIFDDQFSVERPDGSNFTLKIRSTKLEDSAMYFCASSGQGGTGELFFGEGSRLTVL.

V usage is TRBV2 and J usage is TRBJ2-7, with TRBD2 identical over 7 bases. The CDR3 spans 14 residues. Unmatched junction bases numbered 8, after V lost 7 bases and J lost 2 bases. Per germline, CDR1 SNHLY and CDR2 FYNNEI. CDR3 nucleotides: TGTGCCAGCATGCTGCGGGAGAGCACCTACGAGCAGTACTTC. It codes for CASMLRESTYEQYF. Full variable domain (outside the CDR3, taken from reference TRBV2 and TRBJ2-7): EPEVTQTPSHQVTQMGQEVILRCVPISNHLYFYWYRQILGQKVEFLVSFYNNEISEKSEIFDDQFSVERPDGSNFTLKIRSTKLEDSAMYFCASMLRESTYEQYFGPGTRLTVT.

This clone has just a few counts. The chain uses TRBV16 and TRBJ1-4, with 7 bases aligning to TRBD1. Germline-derived CDR1 and CDR2 are KGHSY and FQNENV. CDR3 length equals 15 residues. J was trimmed by 7 bases and V by 0 bases; bases with no gene match: 5. The CDR3 here is CASSQSRAGGEKLFF. CDR3 DNA: TGTGCCAGCAGCCAATCGAGGGCAGGGGGTGAAAAACTGTTTTTT.

In DNA, the CDR3 is TGTGCCAGCAGTTCCCTCCTCTTAGAGACCCAGTACTTC. Its translation: CASSSLLLETQYF. The chain links TRBV27 to TRBJ2-5; no definite D call. V shed 4 bases and J shed 4 bases, with 10 bases lying between them. The germline V gene has CDR1 MNHEY and CDR2 SMNVEV (reference sequence). The CDR3 extends over 13 amino acids.

CDR3 sequence: CASSVRMNTEAFF. CDR3 sequence (DNA): TGTGCCAGCAGTGTTAGAATGAACACTGAAGCTTTCTTT. This chain connects TRBV28 to TRBJ1-1; D is undetermined. CDR3 length: 13 amino acids. V was pared by 5 bases and J by 0 bases, with 7 bases between. Germline-derived CDR1 and CDR2 are MDHEN and SYDVKM.

The chain couples TRBV7-2 to TRBJ2-5, with TRBD1 identical over 7 bases. This CDR3 has 15 residues. The ends lost 1 base at V and 5 bases at J; junction bases unmatched: 7. Germline lookup yields CDR1 SGHTA and CDR2 FQGNSA. The chain's CDR3 is CASSLEARGWETQYF. As DNA, the CDR3 is TGTGCCAGCAGCTTAGAGGCCAGGGGGTGGGAGACCCAGTACTTC.

This clone was counted only a few times. The genes are TRBV29-1 and TRBJ2-3, with 12 bases identical to TRBD2. This CDR3 is built from 16 residues. Germline CDR1 and CDR2: SQVTM and ANQGSEA. V dropped 6 bases and J dropped 1; count of bases not matched to a gene: 8. The CDR3: CSVGLAGGPRTDTQYF. The CDR3 bases are TGCAGCGTAGGGCTAGCGGGAGGGCCCCGCACAGATACGCAGTATTTT.

The rearrangement uses TRBV2 and TRBJ1-1, with a weak D call TRBD1 (5 bases). Germline assignment: CDR1 SNHLY and CDR2 FYNNEI. Deletions cut 5 bases from V and 4 bases from J, with 8 bases between. CDR3 length: 12 residues. The CDR3 is CASSQGITEAFF. CDR3 coding DNA: TGTGCCAGCAGTCAGGGTATCACTGAAGCTTTCTTT.

The chain combines TRBV5-6 with TRBJ2-3; D might be TRBD1 (5 bases). This CDR3 is 14 amino acids long. CDR1 SGHDT and CDR2 YYEEEE come from the germline V gene. V was cut by 4 bases and J by 0 bases, with 9 bases left in between. For the CDR3, the DNA is TGTGCCAGCAGCCAAACAGGTAGCACAGATACGCAGTATTTT. Translated: CASSQTGSTDTQYF.

The chain recombines TRBV7-3 with TRBJ2-3; D could derive from TRBD1 or TRBD2 (6 bases each). V gave up 1 base and J gave up 3 bases, with 17 bases separating them. Germline CDR1 SGHTA, CDR2 FQGTGA. The CDR3 totals 17 residues. CDR3 sequence (DNA): TGTGCCAGCAGCTTAAGCCCGGGCAGGGGAGGAACAGATACGCAGTATTTT. Translated, it gives CASSLSPGRGGTDTQYF.

V and J are TRBV5-1 and TRBJ1-2; the D gene is possibly TRBD1 (5 bases). Germline CDR1 is SGHRS and CDR2 is YFSETQ. Trimming shortened V by 4 bases and J by 0 bases, and 13 bases separated the two germline ends. This CDR3 spans 15 amino acids. CDR3 sequence (DNA): TGCGCCAGCAGCCCCCAGTCGGGGGCTAACTATGGCTACACCTTC. It codes for CASSPQSGANYGYTF.

This rearrangement joins TRBV5-1 to TRBJ2-3; D is perhaps TRBD2 (6 bases). The CDR3 has 16 residues. With 1 base removed from V and 3 bases from J, the gap between germline ends came to 15 bases. Germline V gene data show CDR1 as SGHRS and CDR2 as YFSETQ. For the CDR3, the DNA is TGCGCCAGCAGCTTGTTTGGCGGGAAGGGGACAGATACGCAGTATTTT. It specifies CASSLFGGKGTDTQYF. Drawing the rest from reference TRBV5-1 and TRBJ2-3, the complete variable domain is KAGVTQTPRYLIKTRGQQVTLSCSPISGHRSVSWYQQTPGQGLQFLFEYFSETQRNKGNFPGRFSGRQFSNSRSEMNVSTLELGDSALYLCASSLFGGKGTDTQYFGPGTRLTVL.